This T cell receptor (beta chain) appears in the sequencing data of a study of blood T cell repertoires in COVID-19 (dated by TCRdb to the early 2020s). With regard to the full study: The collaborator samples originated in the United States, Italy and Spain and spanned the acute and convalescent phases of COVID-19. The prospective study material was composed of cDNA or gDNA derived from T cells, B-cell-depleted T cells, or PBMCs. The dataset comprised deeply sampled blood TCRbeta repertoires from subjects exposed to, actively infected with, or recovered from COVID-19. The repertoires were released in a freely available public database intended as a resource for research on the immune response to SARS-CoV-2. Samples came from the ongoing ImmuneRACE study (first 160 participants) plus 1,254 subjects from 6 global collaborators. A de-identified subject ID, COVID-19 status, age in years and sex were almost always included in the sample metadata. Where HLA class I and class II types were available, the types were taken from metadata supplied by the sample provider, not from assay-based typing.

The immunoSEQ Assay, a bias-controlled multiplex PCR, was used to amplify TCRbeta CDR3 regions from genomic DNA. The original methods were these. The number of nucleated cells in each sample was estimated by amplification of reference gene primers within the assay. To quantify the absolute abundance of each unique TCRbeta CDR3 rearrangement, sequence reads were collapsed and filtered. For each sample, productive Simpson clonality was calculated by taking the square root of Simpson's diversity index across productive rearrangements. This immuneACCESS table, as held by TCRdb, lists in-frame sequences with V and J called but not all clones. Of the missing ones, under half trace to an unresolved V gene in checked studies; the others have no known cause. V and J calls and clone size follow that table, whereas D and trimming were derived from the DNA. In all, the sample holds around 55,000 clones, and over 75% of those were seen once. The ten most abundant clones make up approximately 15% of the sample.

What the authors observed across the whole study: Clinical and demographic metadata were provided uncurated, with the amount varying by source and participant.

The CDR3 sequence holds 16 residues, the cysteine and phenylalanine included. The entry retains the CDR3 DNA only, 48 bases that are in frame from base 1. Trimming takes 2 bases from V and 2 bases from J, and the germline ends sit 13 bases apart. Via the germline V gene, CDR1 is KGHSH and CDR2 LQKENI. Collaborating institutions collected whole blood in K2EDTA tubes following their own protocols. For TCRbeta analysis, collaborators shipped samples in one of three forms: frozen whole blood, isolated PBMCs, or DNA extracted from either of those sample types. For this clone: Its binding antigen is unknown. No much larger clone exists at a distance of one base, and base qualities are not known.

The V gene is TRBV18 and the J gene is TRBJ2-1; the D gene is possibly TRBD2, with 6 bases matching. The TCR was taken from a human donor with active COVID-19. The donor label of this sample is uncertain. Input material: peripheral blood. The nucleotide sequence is TGTGCCAGCTCACCAGAGGAGGGCTGGACCTACAATGAGCAGTTCTTC. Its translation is CASSPEEGWTYNEQFF.